A selection of T cell receptor beta chains follows, all from one sample in a study of shared clonotypes between healthy human individuals. Sequencing was performed with immunoSEQ multiplex PCR; in TCRdb, only in-frame clones are kept and a portion is missing. The sample has around 2.1 million clones; roughly 95% are singletons. The sample was naive CD4+ T cells sorted from blood. All receptors come from a man between 18 and 35 years old in good health. Both conserved end residues are part of each CDR3. The D gene is left open where the match is weak. Clone size is shown for a subset of rows, as once, few, many or a class of expanded clone.

>TRBV27|NA|TRBJ2-7|NA
TGTGCCAGCAGTCCGGGGACTTGGGGCGAGCAGTACTTC
CASSPGTWGEQYF
>TRBV11-2|NA|TRBJ1-5|NA
TGTGCCAGCAGCCCGGGGACCGGACTGTTGCCACAGCCCCAGCATTTT
CASSPGTGLLPQPQHF
>TRBV19|NA|TRBJ1-2|NA
TGTGCCAGTAGCCCGCTCGGGGCAGGAAAGTTTGGCTACACCTTC
CASSPLGAGKFGYTF
>TRBV15|NA|TRBJ1-6|NA
TGTGCCACCAGCAGAGAAGCTATCCGGACACCCCTCCACTTT
CATSREAIRTPLHF
>TRBV10-3|NA|TRBJ2-7|NA
TGTGCCATCACCGCGGGCAGGGCAGGTACCTACGAGCAGTACTTC
CAITAGRAGTYEQYF
>TRBV19|TRBD1|TRBJ1-3|NA
TGTGCCAGTAGGCCCAGGGGGTTGACTGGAAACACCATATATTTT
CASRPRGLTGNTIYF
>TRBV6-1|NA|TRBJ2-3|NA
TGTGCCAGCAGTGAAGCCCCCTCGGCGACCACAGATACGCAGTATTTT
CASSEAPSATTDTQYF
>TRBV9|TRBD1|TRBJ2-5|NA
TGTGCCAGCAGCACAGGGGGGTTCCAAGAGACCCAGTACTTC
CASSTGGFQETQYF
>TRBV15|NA|TRBJ2-1|NA
TGTGCCACCAGCAGTGGGGGGGGCCTCAACTACAATGAGCAGTTCTTC
CATSSGGGLNYNEQFF
>TRBV11-2|NA|TRBJ2-4|NA
TGTGCCAGCAGCTTAGGGGTAAAGGGACCCTGGGGCAAAAACATTCAGTACTTC
CASSLGVKGPWGKNIQYF
>TRBV6-1|TRBD1|TRBJ1-2|NA
TGTGCCAGCAGCTCGACAGGGGGCGCGGGAGGCTACACCTTC
CASSSTGGAGGYTF
>TRBV25-1|NA|TRBJ1-5|NA
TGTGCCAGCAGTGAAGTGGGGTCCAATCAGCCCCAGCATTTT
CASSEVGSNQPQHF
>TRBV19|TRBD2|TRBJ2-3|NA
TGTGCCAGTAGTACTAGCGGGAGGTCGGATACGCAGTATTTT
CASSTSGRSDTQYF
>TRBV2|TRBD1|TRBJ1-2|NA
TGTGCCAGCAGGGGACAGGAACCCCTTAACTATGGCTACACCTTC
CASRGQEPLNYGYTF
>TRBV2|TRBD1|TRBJ1-1|once
TGTGCCAGCAGAGGACAGGGGGAAATCACTGAAGCTTTCTTT
CASRGQGEITEAFF
>TRBV6-6|NA|TRBJ2-3|NA
TGTGCCAGCAGAACTGGACAGTCTAGCACAGATACGCAGTATTTT
CASRTGQSSTDTQYF
>TRBV21-1|NA|TRBJ1-1|NA
TGTGCCAGCAGCACGCGAGGGAATAAGAACACTGAAGCTTTCTTT
CASSTRGNKNTEAFF
>TRBV28|NA|TRBJ1-2|NA
TGTGCCAGCAGTTTATTAGCGGGCTATGGCTACACCTTC
CASSLLAGYGYTF
>TRBV7-3|NA|TRBJ1-1|once
TGTGCCAGCAGTTCCCGGAGGCACACTGAAGCTTTCTTT
CASSSRRHTEAFF
>TRBV30|TRBD2|TRBJ2-5|NA
TGTGCCTGGTCTAGGACTAGCGGGAGAGGAGAGACCCAGTACTTC
CAWSRTSGRGETQYF
>TRBV5-4|TRBD2|TRBJ2-3|NA
TGTGCCAGCACCCCGAACACTAGCGCAGATACGCAGTATTTT
CASTPNTSADTQYF
>TRBV6-6|NA|TRBJ1-1|NA
TGTGCCAGCAGGGGGACCTATGGGGGTAAGGACACTGAAGCTTTCTTT
CASRGTYGGKDTEAFF
>TRBV10-1|TRBD1|TRBJ1-3|NA
TGCGCCAGCAGCATGGACAGGGCTGGAAACACCATATATTTT
CASSMDRAGNTIYF
>TRBV27|NA|TRBJ2-4|NA
TGTGCCAGCAGTTCCCCGGGTGGAGCCAAAAACATTCAGTACTTC
CASSSPGGAKNIQYF
>TRBV5-1|TRBD2|TRBJ2-3|NA
TGCGCCAGCAGCCCCCCACTAGCGGGGGGCACAGATACGCAGTATTTT
CASSPPLAGGTDTQYF
>TRBV18|NA|TRBJ2-7|NA
TGTGCCAGCTCACCTCAGGGACACATTGGAAGTTACGAGCAGTACTTC
CASSPQGHIGSYEQYF
>TRBV4-1|NA|TRBJ2-6|NA
TGCGCCAGCAGCCGCCTCTCTGGGGCCAACGTCCTGACTTTC
CASSRLSGANVLTF
>TRBV7-9|NA|TRBJ2-2|NA
TGTGCCAGCAGCTACAGGGATCAGGGGGAGCTGTTTTTT
CASSYRDQGELFF
>TRBV14|NA|TRBJ2-2|NA
TGTGCCAGCAGCCAAGTGGGGACGAACACCGGGGAGCTGTTTTTT
CASSQVGTNTGELFF
>TRBV5-1|NA|TRBJ2-1|NA
TGCGCCAGCAGCTTATCACAGGGTTTATCCTACAATGAGCAGTTCTTC
CASSLSQGLSYNEQFF
>TRBV5-1|NA|TRBJ1-1|NA
TGCGCCAGCAGCACCGGACGGGTGGCGCACACTGAAGCTTTCTTT
CASSTGRVAHTEAFF
>TRBV25-1|NA|TRBJ1-5|NA
TGTGCCAGCAGTGCCCACAATCAGCCCCAGCATTTT
CASSAHNQPQHF
>TRBV6-5|NA|TRBJ2-2|NA
TGTGCCAGCAGCCCCCTGGTCGGGGAGCTGTTTTTT
CASSPLVGELFF
>TRBV6-1|NA|TRBJ2-7|NA
TGTGCCAGCAGTGGGGAGGGGGGGTACGAGCAGTACTTC
CASSGEGGYEQYF
>TRBV5-1|NA|TRBJ2-7|NA
TGCGCCAGCAGCTTGGCCCTGGGGGCGAGTTACGAGCAGTACTTC
CASSLALGASYEQYF
>TRBV6-5|TRBD1|TRBJ1-2|NA
TGTGCCAGCAGTTACGCGGGACAGGGGAACTATGGCTACACCTTC
CASSYAGQGNYGYTF
>TRBV5-1|NA|TRBJ1-1|NA
TGCGCCAGCAGCTTGGCTCCAGGGGCGGGCGCTGAAGCTTTCTTT
CASSLAPGAGAEAFF
>TRBV11-1|TRBD2|TRBJ2-5|once
TGTGCCAGCAGCCCTAGGGAGGGGCGGCGAGAGACCCAGTACTTC
CASSPREGRRETQYF
>TRBV7-6|TRBD2|TRBJ2-5|NA
TGTGCCAGCAGCTTAGCTAGCGGGGGGGCCAAAGAGACCCAGTACTTC
CASSLASGGAKETQYF
>TRBV7-3|TRBD1|TRBJ1-2|NA
TGTGCCAGCAGCACCAGACAGGGAGGAGGCTACACCTTC
CASSTRQGGGYTF
>TRBV11-2|TRBD2|TRBJ2-7|NA
TGTGCCAGCAGCGGGGGGATAGCGGGAGCCTACGAGCAGTACTTC
CASSGGIAGAYEQYF
>TRBV4-2|TRBD2|TRBJ2-2|NA
TGTGCCAGCAGCCAAGTACGGGGGGACACCGGGGAGCTGTTTTTT
CASSQVRGDTGELFF